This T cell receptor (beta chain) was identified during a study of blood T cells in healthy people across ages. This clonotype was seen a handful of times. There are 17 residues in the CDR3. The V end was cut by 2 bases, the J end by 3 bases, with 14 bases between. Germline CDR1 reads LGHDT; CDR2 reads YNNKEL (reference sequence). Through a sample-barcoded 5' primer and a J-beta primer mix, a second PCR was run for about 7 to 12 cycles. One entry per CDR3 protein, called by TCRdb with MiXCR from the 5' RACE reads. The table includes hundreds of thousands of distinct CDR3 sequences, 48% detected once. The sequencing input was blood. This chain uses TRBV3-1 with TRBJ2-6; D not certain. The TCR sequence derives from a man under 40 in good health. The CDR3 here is CASSQTPNLFGANVLTF. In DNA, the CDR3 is TGTGCCAGCAGCCAAACCCCCAACCTGTTTGGGGCCAACGTCCTGACTTTC.